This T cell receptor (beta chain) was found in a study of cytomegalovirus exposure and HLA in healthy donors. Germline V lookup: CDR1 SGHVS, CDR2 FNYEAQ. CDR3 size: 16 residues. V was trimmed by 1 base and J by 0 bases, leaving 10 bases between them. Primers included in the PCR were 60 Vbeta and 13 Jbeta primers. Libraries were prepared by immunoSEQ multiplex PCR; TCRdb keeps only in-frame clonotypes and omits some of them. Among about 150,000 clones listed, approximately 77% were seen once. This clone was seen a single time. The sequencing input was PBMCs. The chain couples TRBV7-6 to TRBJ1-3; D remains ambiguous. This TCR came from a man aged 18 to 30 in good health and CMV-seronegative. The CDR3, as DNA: TGTGCCAGCAGCTTAGGGCAGGCGCTCTCTGGAAACACCATATATTTT. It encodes CASSLGQALSGNTIYF.